The TCR beta chain under discussion was sequenced for a study of shared clonotypes between healthy human individuals. Study-level results: The study generally estimated greater richness for naive than memory subsets.

The assay was immunoSEQ multiplex PCR, and TCRdb's table has in-frame clones only and misses some. This table has millions of clones, 85% to 95% appearing once. In the case of this clone: What it recognizes is unknown.

From CD4+ cells came CD45RA+ naive and CD45RA-negative memory subsets. V gave up 2 bases and J gave up 3 bases; unmatched junction bases: 4. CDR1 and CDR2 (germline): SGHKS, YYEKEE (reference sequence). The CDR3 is 14 amino acids. The sequence was obtained from a man in his late teens or twenties in good health. This chain joins TRBV5-5 and TRBJ2-7; 8 nucleotides align to TRBD2. Sequencing was carried out using naive CD4+ T cells sorted from blood. Subset specified: CD45RA+ positively selected. The CDR3 DNA reads TGTGCCAGCAGCTTAGGACTAGCAGTCTACGAGCAGTACTTC. Translated, it gives CASSLGLAVYEQYF.